The T cell receptor (beta chain) described here comes from a study of blood T cell repertoires in COVID-19. Repertoires were generated with immunoSEQ multiplex PCR, while TCRdb's copy carries only in-frame clones and drops some. The data contain tens of thousands of clones, 85% of them singletons. The germline V gene encodes CDR1 MNHEY and CDR2 SVGAGI. The V end lost 7 bases, the J end lost 1 base, and 11 bases lay between the germline ends. CDR3 length equals 14 residues. The sequenced sample consisted of peripheral blood. This sequence originates from a human donor in a cohort sampled during active COVID-19. V is TRBV6-5 and J is TRBJ1-5, with a possible D match to TRBD1 (6 bases). CDR3 region: CASTKTGSNQPQHF. CDR3 DNA: TGTGCCAGCACCAAGACAGGAAGCAATCAGCCCCAGCATTTT.